Listed here are 3 T cell receptor beta chains from one sample, sequenced in a study of molecular identifiers for immune sequencing clone quantification. TCRdb independently ran MiXCR on the PCR reads; one entry per CDR3 protein. Of 250,000 to 400,000 distinct CDR3 sequences in the sample, over 20% were seen once. Input material: naive CD8+ T cells from blood, with Jurkat cell RNA spiked in. Subset defined: FACS-sorted CD8+CD4-CCR7+CD45RA+ naive T cells. The receptors stem from a human donor in good health. Some libraries in this study had Jurkat cell RNA spiked in.

This clonotype was seen many times. The rearrangement links TRBV13 to TRBJ1-6; D is unresolved. This CDR3 region has 12 residues. Germline V gene lookup returns CDR1 PRHDT and CDR2 FYEKMQ (reference sequence). The V end lost 0 bases, the J end lost 13 bases, and 7 bases lay between the germline ends. Here the CDR3 reads CASSLGMEPLHF. The CDR3 DNA sequence: TGTGCCAGCAGCTTAGGAATGGAGCCCCTCCACTTT.

J is TRBJ1-4 and V is TRBV9, with TRBD1 as a possible D gene (6 bases). Germline assignment: CDR1 SGDLS and CDR2 YYNGEE. V gave up 0 bases and J gave up 7 bases, with 13 bases separating them. The CDR3 runs 15 residues. The CDR3 DNA is TGTGCCAGCAGCGTAGGAGGGGGGCGAGGTGAAAAACTGTTTTTT. Protein: CASSVGGGRGEKLFF.

This clonotype was found many times. The CDR3 is CASSVEGSSYNEQFF. The CDR3 nucleotides read TGTGCCAGCAGTGTTGAGGGAAGCTCCTACAATGAGCAGTTCTTC. The chain is built from TRBV2 and TRBJ2-1, with D possibly matching TRBD2 (5 bases). There are 15 residues in the CDR3. Trimming removed 4 bases at V and 0 bases at J, with 10 bases between. Germline CDR1 is SNHLY and CDR2 is FYNNEI.